The rows below give T cell receptor beta chains drawn from one sample of a study of T cell clones after liver transplantation. Method: immunoSEQ multiplex PCR; TCRdb's copy keeps in-frame clones and lacks some. The table includes about 19,000 clones, 88% detected once. Material: CD8+ T cells from blood, obtained before liver transplant. The origin of the receptors is a human donor who received a liver transplant. Both conserved end residues are part of each CDR3. Fields, in order: CDR3 length, J gene, D gene, clone size, V gene, CDR3 protein, CDR3 DNA. The D gene is left open where the match is weak. Rows may omit the clone size; those that give it use once, few, many or a size class.

CDR3 length: 17
J gene: TRBJ1-4
D gene: NA
clone size: NA
V gene: TRBV4-1
CDR3 protein: CASSQGVDLGYNEKLFF
CDR3 DNA: TGCGCCAGCAGCCAAGGGGTTGACCTGGGGTATAATGAAAAACTGTTTTTT

CDR3 length: 15
J gene: TRBJ1-5
D gene: TRBD1
clone size: NA
V gene: TRBV19
CDR3 protein: CASSIGFDRAQPQHF
CDR3 DNA: TGTGCCAGTAGTATAGGGTTCGACAGGGCTCAGCCCCAGCATTTT

CDR3 length: 17
J gene: TRBJ2-6
D gene: TRBD1
clone size: NA
V gene: TRBV7-6
CDR3 protein: CASSGGQESSGANVLTF
CDR3 DNA: TGTGCCAGCAGCGGGGGACAGGAAAGCTCTGGGGCCAACGTCCTGACTTTC

CDR3 length: 14
J gene: TRBJ1-2
D gene: NA
clone size: NA
V gene: TRBV19
CDR3 protein: CASKGRGVGYGYTF
CDR3 DNA: TGTGCCAGTAAAGGAAGGGGAGTCGGCTATGGCTACACCTTC

CDR3 length: 13
J gene: TRBJ2-3
D gene: NA
clone size: NA
V gene: TRBV29-1
CDR3 protein: CSVPLRGPDTQYF
CDR3 DNA: TGCAGCGTTCCCCTCAGGGGCCCAGATACGCAGTATTTT

CDR3 length: 15
J gene: TRBJ2-5
D gene: NA
clone size: NA
V gene: TRBV5-4
CDR3 protein: CASSRDISPQETQYF
CDR3 DNA: TGTGCCAGCAGTCGAGACATATCCCCTCAAGAGACCCAGTACTTC

CDR3 length: 14
J gene: TRBJ2-7
D gene: TRBD1
clone size: NA
V gene: TRBV11-2
CDR3 protein: CASSRTGVIYEQYF
CDR3 DNA: TGTGCCAGCAGCCGGACAGGGGTCATCTACGAGCAGTACTTC

CDR3 length: 14
J gene: TRBJ2-1
D gene: TRBD2
clone size: NA
V gene: TRBV7-4
CDR3 protein: CASPAGLACNEQFF
CDR3 DNA: TGTGCTAGTCCCGCCGGACTAGCTTGCAATGAGCAGTTCTTC

CDR3 length: 14
J gene: TRBJ1-2
D gene: TRBD1
clone size: NA
V gene: TRBV9
CDR3 protein: CASSGGTDYYGYTF
CDR3 DNA: TGTGCCAGCAGCGGTGGGACAGACTACTATGGCTACACCTTC

CDR3 length: 15
J gene: TRBJ1-1
D gene: NA
clone size: medium-sized
V gene: TRBV6-5
CDR3 protein: CASSYGGEKGTEAFF
CDR3 DNA: TGTGCCAGCAGTTACGGGGGTGAAAAAGGGACTGAAGCTTTCTTT

CDR3 length: 13
J gene: TRBJ1-5
D gene: NA
clone size: NA
V gene: TRBV2
CDR3 protein: CASSERGLEPQHF
CDR3 DNA: TGTGCCAGCAGCGAGAGAGGGCTCGAGCCCCAGCATTTT

CDR3 length: 15
J gene: TRBJ2-7
D gene: TRBD2
clone size: few
V gene: TRBV19
CDR3 protein: CASSTSHSGGYEQYF
CDR3 DNA: TGTGCCAGTAGTACCAGTCACAGCGGGGGATACGAGCAGTACTTC

CDR3 length: 17
J gene: TRBJ2-1
D gene: NA
clone size: NA
V gene: TRBV12-5
CDR3 protein: CASGWWLEGESYNEQFF
CDR3 DNA: TGTGCTAGTGGTTGGTGGCTAGAAGGGGAAAGCTACAATGAGCAGTTCTTC

CDR3 length: 16
J gene: TRBJ2-7
D gene: TRBD2
clone size: NA
V gene: TRBV27
CDR3 protein: CASSLWGAGVVYEQYF
CDR3 DNA: TGTGCCAGCAGTTTATGGGGAGCGGGAGTCGTCTACGAGCAGTACTTC

CDR3 length: 15
J gene: TRBJ1-1
D gene: NA
clone size: once
V gene: TRBV27
CDR3 protein: CASSLGTGGNTEAFF
CDR3 DNA: TGTGCCAGCAGTTTAGGGACGGGCGGTAACACTGAAGCTTTCTTT

CDR3 length: 15
J gene: TRBJ2-2
D gene: TRBD2
clone size: NA
V gene: TRBV4-1
CDR3 protein: CASGSSGGNTGELFF
CDR3 DNA: TGCGCCAGCGGCAGCAGCGGGGGGAACACCGGGGAGCTGTTTTTT

CDR3 length: 16
J gene: TRBJ2-7
D gene: TRBD1
clone size: NA
V gene: TRBV5-1
CDR3 protein: CASSLGTGDLKDEQYF
CDR3 DNA: TGCGCCAGCAGCTTGGGGACAGGGGACCTTAAGGACGAGCAGTACTTC

CDR3 length: 13
J gene: TRBJ2-1
D gene: NA
clone size: NA
V gene: TRBV6-5
CDR3 protein: CASSLNHRDEQFF
CDR3 DNA: TGTGCCAGCAGCCTCAACCACCGCGATGAGCAGTTCTTC

CDR3 length: 19
J gene: TRBJ2-7
D gene: TRBD2
clone size: NA
V gene: TRBV9
CDR3 protein: CASSGPGTSGQRGTYEQYF
CDR3 DNA: TGTGCCAGCAGCGGACCCGGGACTAGCGGGCAACGGGGTACTTACGAGCAGTACTTC

CDR3 length: 17
J gene: TRBJ2-7
D gene: NA
clone size: NA
V gene: TRBV9
CDR3 protein: CASSVAGDLESSYEQYF
CDR3 DNA: TGTGCCAGCAGCGTAGCTGGGGATCTCGAGAGCTCCTACGAGCAGTACTTC

CDR3 length: 15
J gene: TRBJ2-7
D gene: TRBD1
clone size: NA
V gene: TRBV7-2
CDR3 protein: CASTFSGQELYEQYF
CDR3 DNA: TGTGCCAGCACCTTCTCGGGACAGGAACTCTACGAGCAGTACTTC

CDR3 length: 13
J gene: TRBJ1-5
D gene: NA
clone size: NA
V gene: TRBV4-3
CDR3 protein: CASSQDHLQPQHF
CDR3 DNA: TGCGCCAGCAGCCAAGATCATCTTCAGCCCCAGCATTTT

CDR3 length: 13
J gene: TRBJ2-7
D gene: TRBD1
clone size: NA
V gene: TRBV5-1
CDR3 protein: CASSLEGAVEQYF
CDR3 DNA: TGCGCCAGCAGCTTGGAGGGGGCGGTCGAGCAGTACTTC

CDR3 length: 15
J gene: TRBJ1-1
D gene: NA
clone size: NA
V gene: TRBV4-1
CDR3 protein: CASTSEGTRRTEAFF
CDR3 DNA: TGCGCCAGCACCTCGGAGGGGACCCGGAGGACTGAAGCTTTCTTT

CDR3 length: 15
J gene: TRBJ2-1
D gene: TRBD2
clone size: few
V gene: TRBV9
CDR3 protein: CASSPGLAPNNEQFF
CDR3 DNA: TGTGCCAGCAGCCCGGGACTAGCGCCCAACAATGAGCAGTTCTTC

CDR3 length: 12
J gene: TRBJ2-7
D gene: NA
clone size: NA
V gene: TRBV5-1
CDR3 protein: CASSVTGREQYF
CDR3 DNA: TGCGCCAGCAGCGTGACAGGTCGCGAGCAGTACTTC

CDR3 length: 13
J gene: TRBJ1-5
D gene: NA
clone size: NA
V gene: TRBV5-1
CDR3 protein: CASSGGFNQPQHF
CDR3 DNA: TGCGCCAGCAGCGGTGGGTTCAATCAGCCCCAGCATTTT

CDR3 length: 15
J gene: TRBJ1-1
D gene: NA
clone size: NA
V gene: TRBV4-3
CDR3 protein: CASSQYRDTITEAFF
CDR3 DNA: TGCGCCAGCAGCCAGTACCGGGACACAATCACTGAAGCTTTCTTT

CDR3 length: 13
J gene: TRBJ2-2
D gene: TRBD1
clone size: NA
V gene: TRBV19
CDR3 protein: CASSMTGFGELFF
CDR3 DNA: TGTGCCAGTAGTATGACAGGGTTCGGGGAGCTGTTTTTT

CDR3 length: 13
J gene: TRBJ1-2
D gene: NA
clone size: NA
V gene: TRBV14
CDR3 protein: CASSLTGFEGYTF
CDR3 DNA: TGTGCCAGCAGCCTAACAGGGTTCGAGGGCTACACCTTC

CDR3 length: 14
J gene: TRBJ1-1
D gene: NA
clone size: NA
V gene: TRBV19
CDR3 protein: CASSIITDGTEAFF
CDR3 DNA: TGTGCCAGTAGTATAATTACAGACGGCACTGAAGCTTTCTTT

CDR3 length: 13
J gene: TRBJ1-1
D gene: NA
clone size: NA
V gene: TRBV7-3
CDR3 protein: CASSVFAGNEAFF
CDR3 DNA: TGTGCCAGCAGCGTATTCGCGGGGAATGAAGCTTTCTTT

CDR3 length: 15
J gene: TRBJ2-1
D gene: NA
clone size: NA
V gene: TRBV19
CDR3 protein: CASSIGSSSYNEQFF
CDR3 DNA: TGTGCCAGTAGTATTGGCTCCAGCTCCTACAATGAGCAGTTCTTC

CDR3 length: 17
J gene: TRBJ1-2
D gene: NA
clone size: few
V gene: TRBV27
CDR3 protein: CASSPHAGVDRPYGYTF
CDR3 DNA: TGTGCCAGCAGTCCCCACGCGGGAGTTGACAGACCCTATGGCTACACCTTC

CDR3 length: 15
J gene: TRBJ1-3
D gene: NA
clone size: NA
V gene: TRBV6-6
CDR3 protein: CASSPHQSSGNTIYF
CDR3 DNA: TGTGCCAGCAGTCCTCACCAAAGCTCTGGAAACACCATATATTTT

CDR3 length: 15
J gene: TRBJ2-7
D gene: NA
clone size: NA
V gene: TRBV10-2
CDR3 protein: CASSEASVGGYEQYF
CDR3 DNA: TGCGCCAGCAGTGAGGCGAGCGTCGGCGGGTACGAGCAGTACTTC

CDR3 length: 15
J gene: TRBJ2-7
D gene: TRBD2
clone size: NA
V gene: TRBV13
CDR3 protein: CASSAGTSGTREQYF
CDR3 DNA: TGTGCCAGCAGCGCCGGTACTAGCGGGACCCGCGAGCAGTACTTC

CDR3 length: 17
J gene: TRBJ2-3
D gene: TRBD1
clone size: NA
V gene: TRBV7-6
CDR3 protein: CASSINPGTGVGDTQYF
CDR3 DNA: TGTGCCAGCAGCATTAACCCCGGGACAGGGGTTGGAGATACGCAGTATTTT

CDR3 length: 14
J gene: TRBJ2-7
D gene: TRBD1
clone size: NA
V gene: TRBV6-5
CDR3 protein: CASSYSEGALEQYF
CDR3 DNA: TGTGCCAGCAGTTACTCAGAGGGGGCACTCGAGCAGTACTTC

CDR3 length: 15
J gene: TRBJ2-1
D gene: NA
clone size: NA
V gene: TRBV9
CDR3 protein: CASSVSGTPYNEQFF
CDR3 DNA: TGTGCCAGCAGCGTCTCCGGGACCCCATACAATGAGCAGTTCTTC

CDR3 length: 12
J gene: TRBJ2-7
D gene: NA
clone size: NA
V gene: TRBV5-6
CDR3 protein: CASSGTTDEQYF
CDR3 DNA: TGTGCCAGCAGCGGGACAACGGACGAGCAGTACTTC

CDR3 length: 13
J gene: TRBJ1-1
D gene: TRBD1
clone size: NA
V gene: TRBV7-9
CDR3 protein: CASSGTEETEAFF
CDR3 DNA: TGTGCCAGCAGCGGGACAGAGGAGACTGAAGCTTTCTTT

CDR3 length: 13
J gene: TRBJ2-7
D gene: NA
clone size: NA
V gene: TRBV28
CDR3 protein: CASSPFMRDEQYF
CDR3 DNA: TGTGCCAGCAGTCCTTTCATGAGAGACGAGCAGTACTTC

CDR3 length: 18
J gene: TRBJ2-7
D gene: NA
clone size: medium-sized
V gene: TRBV11-3
CDR3 protein: CASSLGPRGREPAYEQYF
CDR3 DNA: TGTGCCAGCAGCTTAGGCCCCAGGGGGCGGGAGCCCGCCTACGAGCAGTACTTC

CDR3 length: 19
J gene: TRBJ2-1
D gene: TRBD2
clone size: NA
V gene: TRBV27
CDR3 protein: CASSLFALAGLKRGNEQFF
CDR3 DNA: TGTGCCAGCAGTTTATTCGCGCTAGCGGGACTTAAGAGGGGCAATGAGCAGTTCTTC